The sequence of this T cell receptor (beta chain) was determined in a study of T cell changes during pregnancy in multiple sclerosis. Germline assignment: CDR1 SEHNR and CDR2 FQNEAQ (reference sequence). J gave up 5 bases and V 1 base, and 8 bases lay outside the gene matches. CDR3 length: 16 residues. The repertoire was sequenced with immunoSEQ multiplex PCR; TCRdb's copy has only in-frame clones and lacks some. Among approximately 90,000 clones listed, 75% to 95% were seen once. The sequence came from a female donor in good health, enrolled as a control in a pregnancy study. Sequenced here: peripheral blood, sampled after pregnancy. The rearrangement links TRBV7-9 to TRBJ2-3; TRBD2 matches at 8 bases. The CDR3 DNA reads TGTGCCAGCAGCTTAGAAGTGTCAGCGGGGGTAGATACGCAGTATTTT. It codes for CASSLEVSAGVDTQYF.